This TCR beta chain was captured by sequencing in a study of T cells in localized non-small cell lung cancer. General study points: Appearances in adjacent lung were noted for a median approximately 52 of the top 100 tumor clones.

Sequencing used immunoSEQ multiplex PCR; TCRdb keeps in-frame clones, though not all of them. In the table there are about 72,000 clones, about four fifths of which are singletons. This clone was counted a single time. Its specificity is unknown. CDR1 is MNHEY, CDR2 SVGAGI, per germline. V was clipped by 6 bases and J by 17 bases, with 22 bases between them. The CDR3 contains 13 residues. Sequenced here: peripheral blood, sampled before any cancer treatment. The J gene is TRBJ1-4, the V gene TRBV6-5; no clear D. This sequence originates from a female donor over 55 with stage I lung adenocarcinoma. This CDR3 reads CASSISGSAWLFF. The CDR3 DNA follows: TGTGCCAGCAGCATATCCGGTTCAGCTTGGCTATTTTTT.